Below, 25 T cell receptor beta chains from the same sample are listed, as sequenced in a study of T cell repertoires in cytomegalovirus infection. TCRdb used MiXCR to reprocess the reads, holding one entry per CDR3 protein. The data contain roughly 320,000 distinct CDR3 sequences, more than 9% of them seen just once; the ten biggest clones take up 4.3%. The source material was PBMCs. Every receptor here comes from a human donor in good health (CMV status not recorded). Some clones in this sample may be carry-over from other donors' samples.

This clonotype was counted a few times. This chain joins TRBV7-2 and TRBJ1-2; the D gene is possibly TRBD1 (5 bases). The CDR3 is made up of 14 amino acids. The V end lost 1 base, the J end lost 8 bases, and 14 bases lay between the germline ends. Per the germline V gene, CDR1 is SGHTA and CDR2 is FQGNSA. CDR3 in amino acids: CASSLGGRIWGYTF. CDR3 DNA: TGTGCCAGCAGCTTAGGGGGACGGATCTGGGGCTACACCTTC.

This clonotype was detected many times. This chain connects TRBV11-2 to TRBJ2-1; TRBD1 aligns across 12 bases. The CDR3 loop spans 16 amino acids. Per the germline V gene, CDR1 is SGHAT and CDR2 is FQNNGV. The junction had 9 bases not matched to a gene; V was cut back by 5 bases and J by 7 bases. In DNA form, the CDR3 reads TGTGCCAGCAGCCCCGGGGACAGGGGGCTCGGGAATGAGCAGTTCTTC. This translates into CASSPGDRGLGNEQFF.

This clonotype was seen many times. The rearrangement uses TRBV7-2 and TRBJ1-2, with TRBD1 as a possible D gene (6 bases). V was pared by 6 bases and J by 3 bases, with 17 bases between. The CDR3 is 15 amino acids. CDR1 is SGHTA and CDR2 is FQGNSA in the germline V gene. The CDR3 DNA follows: TGTGCCAGCAGGGCCGGGACACCCCGCCACTATGGCTACACCTTC. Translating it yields CASRAGTPRHYGYTF.

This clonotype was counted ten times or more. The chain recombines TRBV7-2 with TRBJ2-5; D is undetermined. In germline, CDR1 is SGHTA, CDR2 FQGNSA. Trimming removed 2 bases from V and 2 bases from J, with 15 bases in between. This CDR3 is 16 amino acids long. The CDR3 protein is CASSLSGQASQETQYF. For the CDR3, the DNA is TGTGCCAGCAGCTTAAGTGGTCAGGCAAGTCAAGAGACCCAGTACTTC. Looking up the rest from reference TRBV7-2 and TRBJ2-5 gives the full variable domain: GAGVSQSPSNKVTEKGKDVELRCDPISGHTALYWYRQSLGQGLEFLIYFQGNSAPDKSGLPSDRFSAERTGGSVSTLTIQRTQQEDSAVYLCASSLSGQASQETQYFGPGTRLLVL.

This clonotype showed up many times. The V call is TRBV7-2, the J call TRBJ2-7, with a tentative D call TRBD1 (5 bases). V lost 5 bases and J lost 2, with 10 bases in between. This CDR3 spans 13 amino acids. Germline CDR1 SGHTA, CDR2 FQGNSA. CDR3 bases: TGTGCCAGCAGCACTCGACAGACCTACGAGCAGTACTTC. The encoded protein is CASSTRQTYEQYF.

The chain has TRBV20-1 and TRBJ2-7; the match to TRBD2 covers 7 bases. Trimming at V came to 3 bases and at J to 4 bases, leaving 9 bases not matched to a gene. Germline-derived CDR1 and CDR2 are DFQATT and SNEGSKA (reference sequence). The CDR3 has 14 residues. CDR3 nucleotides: TGCAGTGCTAGTAGACTGGGAGGGATTTACGAGCAGTACTTC. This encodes CSASRLGGIYEQYF.

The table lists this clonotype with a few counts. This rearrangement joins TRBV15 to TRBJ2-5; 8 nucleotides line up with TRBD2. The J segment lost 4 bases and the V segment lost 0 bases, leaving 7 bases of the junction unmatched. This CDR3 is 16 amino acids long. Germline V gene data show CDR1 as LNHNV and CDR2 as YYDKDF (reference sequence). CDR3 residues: CATSRDQRGSAETQYF. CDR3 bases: TGTGCCACCAGCAGAGATCAGCGGGGGTCCGCAGAGACCCAGTACTTC.

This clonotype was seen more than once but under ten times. The CDR3 region has the DNA TGTGCCAGCAGTTACTCGGCGGGGGGAAGCGATGAGCAGTTCTTC. It yields the protein CASSYSAGGSDEQFF. This chain connects TRBV6-2 or TRBV6-3 to TRBJ2-1, with TRBD2 matching over 8 bases. The CDR3 is 15 amino acids. Germline CDR1 MNHEY, CDR2 SVGEGT. V was clipped by 0 bases and J by 8 bases; unmatched bases: 6.

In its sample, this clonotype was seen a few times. Written as DNA, the CDR3 is TGTGCCAGCAGCTTGCGGACTAGCGGGGGTACAGATACGCAGTATTTT. This encodes CASSLRTSGGTDTQYF. The genes are TRBV7-2 and TRBJ2-3; the match to TRBD2 covers 13 bases. J was trimmed by 3 bases and V by 3 bases; bases with no gene match: 3. The germline V gene encodes CDR1 SGHTA and CDR2 FQGNSA. CDR3 length: 16 residues.

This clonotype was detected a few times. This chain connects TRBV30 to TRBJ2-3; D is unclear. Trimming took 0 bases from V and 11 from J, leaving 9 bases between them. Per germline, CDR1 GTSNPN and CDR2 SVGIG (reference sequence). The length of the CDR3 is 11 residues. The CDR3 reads CAWSVSLRQYF. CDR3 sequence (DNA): TGTGCCTGGAGTGTCTCCCTCAGGCAGTATTTT. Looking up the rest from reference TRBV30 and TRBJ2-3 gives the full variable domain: SQTIHQWPATLVQPVGSPLSLECTVEGTSNPNLYWYRQAAGRGLQLLFYSVGIGQISSEVPQNLSASRPQDRQFILSSKKLLLSDSGFYLCAWSVSLRQYFGPGTRLTVL.

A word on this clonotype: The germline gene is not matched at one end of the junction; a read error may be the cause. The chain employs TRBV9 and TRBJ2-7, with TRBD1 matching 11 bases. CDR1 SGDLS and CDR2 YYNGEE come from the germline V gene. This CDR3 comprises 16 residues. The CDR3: CAISVGRTGGVSEQYF. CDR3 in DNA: TGTGCCATCAGCGTAGGAAGGACAGGGGGCGTATCCGAGCAGTACTTC.

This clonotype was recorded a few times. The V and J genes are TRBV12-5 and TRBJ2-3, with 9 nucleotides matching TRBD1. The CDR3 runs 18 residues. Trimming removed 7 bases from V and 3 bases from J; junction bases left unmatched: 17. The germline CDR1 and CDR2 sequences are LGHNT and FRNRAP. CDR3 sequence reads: CASALIRTGAKLTDTQYF. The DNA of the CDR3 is TGTGCTAGTGCCCTTATTAGGACAGGGGCTAAACTTACAGATACGCAGTATTTT.

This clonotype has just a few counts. The CDR3 DNA reads TGCGCCAGCTTCTCCCCCGGACAGGGGGAGTACTACACCTTC. Encoded protein: CASFSPGQGEYYTF. The rearrangement links TRBV10-2 to TRBJ1-2, with TRBD1 identical over 10 bases. CDR1 and CDR2 from the germline V gene are WSHSY and SAAADI. V was clipped by 8 bases and J by 10 bases; unmatched bases: 13. The CDR3 runs 14 residues.

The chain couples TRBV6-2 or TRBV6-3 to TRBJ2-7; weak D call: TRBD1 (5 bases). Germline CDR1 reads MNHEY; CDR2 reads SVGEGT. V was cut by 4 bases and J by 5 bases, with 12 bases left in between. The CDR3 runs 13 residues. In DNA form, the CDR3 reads TGTGCCAGCAGTTCACGATTAGGGGACGAGCAGTACTTC. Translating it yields CASSSRLGDEQYF.

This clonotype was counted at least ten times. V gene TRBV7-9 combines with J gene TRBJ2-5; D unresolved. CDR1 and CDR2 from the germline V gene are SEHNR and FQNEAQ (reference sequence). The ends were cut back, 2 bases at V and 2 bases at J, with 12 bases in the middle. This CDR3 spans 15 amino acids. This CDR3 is CASSLIPSTQETQYF. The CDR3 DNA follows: TGTGCCAGCAGCTTAATTCCATCTACGCAAGAGACCCAGTACTTC. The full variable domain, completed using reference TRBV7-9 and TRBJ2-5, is DTGVSQNPRHKITKRGQNVTFRCDPISEHNRLYWYRQTLGQGPEFLTYFQNEAQLEKSRLLSDRFSAERPKGSFSTLEIQRTEQGDSAMYLCASSLIPSTQETQYFGPGTRLLVL.

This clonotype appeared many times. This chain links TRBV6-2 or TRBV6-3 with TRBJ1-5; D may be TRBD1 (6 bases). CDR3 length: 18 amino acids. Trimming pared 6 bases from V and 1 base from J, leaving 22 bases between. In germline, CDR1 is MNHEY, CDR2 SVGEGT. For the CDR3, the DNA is TGTGCCAGCAGCCACGAGGGGGGCTCCGGGTTAAGCAATCAGCCCCAGCATTTT. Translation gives CASSHEGGSGLSNQPQHF.

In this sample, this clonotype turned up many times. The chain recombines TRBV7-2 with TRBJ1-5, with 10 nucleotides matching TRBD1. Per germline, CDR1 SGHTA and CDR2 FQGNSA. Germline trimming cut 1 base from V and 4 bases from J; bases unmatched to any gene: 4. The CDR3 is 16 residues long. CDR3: CASSLGGQGTNQPQHF. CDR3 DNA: TGTGCCAGCAGCTTAGGGGGACAGGGGACGAATCAGCCCCAGCATTTT.

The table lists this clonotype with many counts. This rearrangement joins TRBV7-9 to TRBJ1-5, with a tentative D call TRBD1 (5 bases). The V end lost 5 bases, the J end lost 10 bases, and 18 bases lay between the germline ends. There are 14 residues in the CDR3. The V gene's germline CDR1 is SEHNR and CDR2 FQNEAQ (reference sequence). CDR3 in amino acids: CASSPGGDSPPQHF. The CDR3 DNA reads TGTGCCAGCAGCCCTGGAGGGGACTCCCCACCCCAGCATTTT.

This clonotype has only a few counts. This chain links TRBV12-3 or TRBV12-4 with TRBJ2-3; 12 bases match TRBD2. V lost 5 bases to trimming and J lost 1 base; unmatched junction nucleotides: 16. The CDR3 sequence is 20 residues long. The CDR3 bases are TGTGCCAGCAGTCACCCACTAGCGGGAGGCACCGCTGGAGGCACAGATACGCAGTATTTT. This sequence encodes CASSHPLAGGTAGGTDTQYF.

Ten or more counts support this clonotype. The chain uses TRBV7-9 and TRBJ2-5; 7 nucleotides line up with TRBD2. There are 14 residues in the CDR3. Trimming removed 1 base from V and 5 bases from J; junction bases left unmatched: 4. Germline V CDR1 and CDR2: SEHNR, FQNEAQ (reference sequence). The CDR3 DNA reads TGTGCCAGCAGCTTAGTTGGTAGCGGGGAGACCCAGTACTTC. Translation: CASSLVGSGETQYF.

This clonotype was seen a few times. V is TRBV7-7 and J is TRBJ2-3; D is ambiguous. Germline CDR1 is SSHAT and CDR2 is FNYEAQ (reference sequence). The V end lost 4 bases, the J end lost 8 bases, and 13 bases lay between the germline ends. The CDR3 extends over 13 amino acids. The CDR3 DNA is TGTGCCAGCAGCTCGGATCAGTTCGGTACGCAGTATTTT. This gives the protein CASSSDQFGTQYF.

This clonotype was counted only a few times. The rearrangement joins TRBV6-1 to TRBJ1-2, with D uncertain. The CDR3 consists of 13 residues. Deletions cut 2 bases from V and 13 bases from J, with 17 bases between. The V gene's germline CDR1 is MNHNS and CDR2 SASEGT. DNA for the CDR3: TGTGCCAGCAGTGAAACCCTTATCGCCAAGGGCACCTTC. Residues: CASSETLIAKGTF.

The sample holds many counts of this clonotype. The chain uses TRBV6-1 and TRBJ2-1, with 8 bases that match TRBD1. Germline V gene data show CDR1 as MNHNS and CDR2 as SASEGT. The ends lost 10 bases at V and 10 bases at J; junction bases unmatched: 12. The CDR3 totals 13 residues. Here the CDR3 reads CATGQGIRGEQFF. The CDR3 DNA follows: TGTGCCACAGGACAGGGAATAAGGGGAGAGCAGTTCTTC.

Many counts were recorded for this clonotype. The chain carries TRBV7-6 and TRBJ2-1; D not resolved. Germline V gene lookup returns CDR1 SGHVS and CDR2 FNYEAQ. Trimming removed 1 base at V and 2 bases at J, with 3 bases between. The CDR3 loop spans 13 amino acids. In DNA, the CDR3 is TGTGCCAGCAGCTTAGAGACCTACAATGAGCAGTTCTTC. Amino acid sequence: CASSLETYNEQFF.

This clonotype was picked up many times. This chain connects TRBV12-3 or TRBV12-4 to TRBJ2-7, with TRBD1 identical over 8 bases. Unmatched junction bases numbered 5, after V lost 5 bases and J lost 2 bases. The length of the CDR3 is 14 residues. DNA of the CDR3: TGTGCCAGCAGTCCACGGGACAGGACCTACGAGCAGTACTTC. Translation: CASSPRDRTYEQYF.